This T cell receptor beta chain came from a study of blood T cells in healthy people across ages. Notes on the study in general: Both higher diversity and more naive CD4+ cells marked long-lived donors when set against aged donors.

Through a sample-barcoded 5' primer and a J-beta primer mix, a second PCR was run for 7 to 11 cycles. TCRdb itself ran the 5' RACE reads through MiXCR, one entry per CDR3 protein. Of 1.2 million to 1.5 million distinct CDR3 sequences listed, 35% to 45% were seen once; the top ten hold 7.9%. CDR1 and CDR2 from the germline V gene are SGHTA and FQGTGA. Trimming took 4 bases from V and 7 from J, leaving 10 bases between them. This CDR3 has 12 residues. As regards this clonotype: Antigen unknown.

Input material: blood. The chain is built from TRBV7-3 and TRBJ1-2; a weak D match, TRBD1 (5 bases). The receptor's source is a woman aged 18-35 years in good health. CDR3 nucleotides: TGTGCCAGCAGCTCGGGCAGGGCTGGCTACACCTTC. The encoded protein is CASSSGRAGYTF.